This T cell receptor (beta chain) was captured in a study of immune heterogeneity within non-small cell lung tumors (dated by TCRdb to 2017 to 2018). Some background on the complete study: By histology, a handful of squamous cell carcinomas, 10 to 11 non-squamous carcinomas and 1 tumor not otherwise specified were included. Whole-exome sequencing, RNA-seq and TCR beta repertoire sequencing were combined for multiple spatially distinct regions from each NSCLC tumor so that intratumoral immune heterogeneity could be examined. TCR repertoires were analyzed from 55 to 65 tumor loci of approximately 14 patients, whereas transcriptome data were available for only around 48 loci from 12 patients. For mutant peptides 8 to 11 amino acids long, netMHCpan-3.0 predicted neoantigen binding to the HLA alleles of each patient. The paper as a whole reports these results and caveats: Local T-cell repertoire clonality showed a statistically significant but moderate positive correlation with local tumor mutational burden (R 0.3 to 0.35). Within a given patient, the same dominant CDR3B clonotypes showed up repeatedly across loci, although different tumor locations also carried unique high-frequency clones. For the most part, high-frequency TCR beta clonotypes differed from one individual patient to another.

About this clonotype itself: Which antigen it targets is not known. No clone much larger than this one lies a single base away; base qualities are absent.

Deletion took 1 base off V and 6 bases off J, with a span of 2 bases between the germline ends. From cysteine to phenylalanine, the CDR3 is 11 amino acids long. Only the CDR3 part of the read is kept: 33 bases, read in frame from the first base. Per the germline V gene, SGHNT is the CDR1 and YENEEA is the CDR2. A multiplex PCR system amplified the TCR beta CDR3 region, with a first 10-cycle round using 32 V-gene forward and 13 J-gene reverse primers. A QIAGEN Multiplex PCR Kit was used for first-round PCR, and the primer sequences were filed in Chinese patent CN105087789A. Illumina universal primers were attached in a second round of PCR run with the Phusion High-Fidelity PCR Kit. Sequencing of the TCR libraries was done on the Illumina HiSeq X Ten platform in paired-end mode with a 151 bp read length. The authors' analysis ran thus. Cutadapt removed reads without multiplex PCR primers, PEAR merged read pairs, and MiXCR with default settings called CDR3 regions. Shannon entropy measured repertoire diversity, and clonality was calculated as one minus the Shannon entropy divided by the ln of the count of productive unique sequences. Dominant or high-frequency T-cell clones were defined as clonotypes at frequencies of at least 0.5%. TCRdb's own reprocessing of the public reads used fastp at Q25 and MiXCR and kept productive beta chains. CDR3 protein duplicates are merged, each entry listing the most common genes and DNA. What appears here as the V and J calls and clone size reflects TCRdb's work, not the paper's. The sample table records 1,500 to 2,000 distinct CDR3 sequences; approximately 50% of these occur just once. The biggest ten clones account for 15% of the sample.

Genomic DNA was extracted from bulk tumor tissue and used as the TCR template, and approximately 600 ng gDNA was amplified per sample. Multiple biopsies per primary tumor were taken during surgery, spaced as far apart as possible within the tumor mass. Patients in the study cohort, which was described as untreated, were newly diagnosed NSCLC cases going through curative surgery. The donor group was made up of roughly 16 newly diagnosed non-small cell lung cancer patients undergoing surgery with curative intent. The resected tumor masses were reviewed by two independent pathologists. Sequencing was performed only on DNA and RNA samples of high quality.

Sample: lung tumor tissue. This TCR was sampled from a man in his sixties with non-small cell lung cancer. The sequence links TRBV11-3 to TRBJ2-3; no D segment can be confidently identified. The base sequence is TGTGCCAGCAGCTTAGGCGATACGCAGTATTTT. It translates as CASSLGDTQYF.